A selection of T cell receptor beta chains follows, all from one sample in a study of blood T cell repertoires in COVID-19. TCRdb keeps only in-frame clones here, not all; method: immunoSEQ multiplex PCR. Among 200,000 to 250,000 clones listed, roughly 84% were seen once. The sample was peripheral blood. The receptor set was obtained from a man aged 25 to 40 with active or convalescent COVID-19. CDR3s include the opening cysteine and the closing phenylalanine or tryptophan. D genes are given only for firm matches. The size of a clone is reported for some rows only, either as once, few or many, or as a class for expanded clones.

TGTGCCAGCAGCTTGGGCCTAGCGGGGGGGCCAGATACGCAGTATTTT	CASSLGLAGGPDTQYF	TRBD2	TRBV5-6	TRBJ2-3	few
TGTGCCAGCAGCCCCCGCAACGACTACTCCGTGTCCTACAATGAGCAGTTCTTC	CASSPRNDYSVSYNEQFF	-	TRBV9	TRBJ2-1	-
TGTGCCAGCGCGCAGGGCTCATCGGGTACGCAGTATTTT	CASAQGSSGTQYF	-	TRBV2	TRBJ2-3	-
TGTGCCAGTAGTATTTACGGGGTTCAAGGTTTGGTCTACACCTTC	CASSIYGVQGLVYTF	-	TRBV19	TRBJ1-2	once
TGTGCCAGCAGCCAGACCCCCGACAGGGATGGCTACACCTTC	CASSQTPDRDGYTF	TRBD1	TRBV4-2	TRBJ1-2	-
TGCGCCAGCAGCCAAAAACAGGGGTGGACTGAAGCTTTCTTT	CASSQKQGWTEAFF	TRBD1	TRBV4-3	TRBJ1-1	few
TGCGCCAGCAGCCAACCCGACAGGGATGGAAACACCATATATTTT	CASSQPDRDGNTIYF	TRBD1	TRBV4-1	TRBJ1-3	-
TGTGCCAGCAGCCCCTCGGTCAACGGCATTCAGTACTTC	CASSPSVNGIQYF	-	TRBV4-2	TRBJ2-4	-
TGCGCCAGCAGCCTCGGACAGGGGAACTTAGGGACTGAAGCTTTCTTT	CASSLGQGNLGTEAFF	TRBD1	TRBV4-3	TRBJ1-1	-
TGTGCCAGCAGCCAACAACAGGGGGGCACTGAAGCTTTCTTT	CASSQQQGGTEAFF	TRBD1	TRBV14	TRBJ1-1	few
TGTGCCAGCAGCTCCCCCGGGACAGCTTCCTCCGATCAGCCCCAGCATTTT	CASSSPGTASSDQPQHF	TRBD1	TRBV5-8	TRBJ1-5	-
TGTGCCACCAGTGATTTCCGGGACAGGTTAGAGACCCAGTACTTC	CATSDFRDRLETQYF	TRBD1	TRBV24-1	TRBJ2-5	once
TGTGCCACCAGCAGGGACAGGGGAAGTGTGGTTGAAAAACTGTTTTTT	CATSRDRGSVVEKLFF	TRBD1	TRBV15	TRBJ1-4	-
TGTGCCAGCAGCGCCGGGACTAGCGGGTGGGTATCCCAAGAGACCCAGTACTTC	CASSAGTSGWVSQETQYF	TRBD2	TRBV9	TRBJ2-5	-
TGTGCCAGCAGGCCCCTTTACAGGGCGGGTCAGCCCCAGCATTTT	CASRPLYRAGQPQHF	-	TRBV28	TRBJ1-5	-
TGTGCCAGCAGCTTAGCAGGGCGAGCCACAGATACGCAGTATTTT	CASSLAGRATDTQYF	-	TRBV11-2	TRBJ2-3	-
TGTGCCAGCAGCAGACAGGGATGGTATGGCTACACCTTC	CASSRQGWYGYTF	TRBD1	TRBV7-2	TRBJ1-2	once
TGTGCCAGCACCAGAGGGACTCCCTCCTACAATGAGCAGTTCTTC	CASTRGTPSYNEQFF	-	TRBV6-5	TRBJ2-1	-
TGTGCCAGCAGCTCCACAACAGAGACCCAGTACTTC	CASSSTTETQYF	-	TRBV7-9	TRBJ2-5	-
TGTGCCAGCAGCCAGGATGGCTGGGGAGCTGGAAACACCATATATTTT	CASSQDGWGAGNTIYF	-	TRBV3-1/TRBV3-2	TRBJ1-3	-
TGTGCCAGCAGTGTTGGGCGAAACACCATATATTTT	CASSVGRNTIYF	-	TRBV25-1	TRBJ1-3	-
TGTGCCAGCAGCTTTTCAGTCAGCTCTGGAAACACCATATATTTT	CASSFSVSSGNTIYF	-	TRBV7-9	TRBJ1-3	-
TGTGCCAGCAGCCAAGAGAGGGCGTCGGGCAATCAGCCCCAGCATTTT	CASSQERASGNQPQHF	-	TRBV4-2	TRBJ1-5	-
TGTGCCAGCGGCAAATCGGGGAATCAGCCCCAGCATTTT	CASGKSGNQPQHF	-	TRBV7-6	TRBJ1-5	few
TGTGCCAGCAGCCCAAGACAGGAACAAGAGACCCAGTACTTC	CASSPRQEQETQYF	-	TRBV11-2	TRBJ2-5	once
TGCGCCAGCAGCGACGGCCCGGGGCAGCCCCAGCATTTT	CASSDGPGQPQHF	-	TRBV5-1	TRBJ1-5	-
TGTGCCAGCAGCCAAGATGTGGGCCGGTCGTTCTTC	CASSQDVGRSFF	-	TRBV3-1/TRBV3-2	TRBJ2-1	few
TGTGCCAGCAGCTCAAACTCAGGTGTCACAGATACGCAGTATTTT	CASSSNSGVTDTQYF	-	TRBV5-6	TRBJ2-3	few
TGTGCCAGCAGCTGGACCGGGGGGGCGGCGGATACGCAGTATTTT	CASSWTGGAADTQYF	TRBD2	TRBV7-2	TRBJ2-3	-
TGCGCCAGCAGCTTGGCTGGAGCGAACGAGCAGTACTTC	CASSLAGANEQYF	-	TRBV5-1	TRBJ2-7	-
TGTGCCAGCAGTTTAGGGGAGTTCCGGGGGGAACTGTTTTTT	CASSLGEFRGELFF	-	TRBV28	TRBJ1-4	-
TGTGCCACCAGTGAGGGGGCTAGGAATGAAGCTTTCTTT	CATSEGARNEAFF	-	TRBV24-1	TRBJ1-1	-
TGTGCCTGGAGGGGACAGGGTAGAGAGACCCAGTACTTC	CAWRGQGRETQYF	TRBD1	TRBV30	TRBJ2-5	-